This T cell receptor beta chain was recorded in a study of T-cell memory formation after mild COVID-19. About this clonotype: Its antigen remains unknown.

The V and J ends lost 2 bases and 5 bases respectively, with 10 bases between them. Germline V CDR1 and CDR2: SEHNR, FQNEAQ (reference sequence). CDR3 size: 14 residues. General study results and limits: Contracting CD8+ clones were enriched in EMRA, CD4+ mainly in CM and EM.

From 5'RACE with constant-segment primers came TCR alpha and TCR beta cDNA libraries that carried sample barcodes and UMIs. Via MiXCR, TCRdb re-called the 5' RACE reads, giving one row per CDR3 protein. Found here are approximately 450,000 distinct CDR3 sequences, about 20% of them singletons; the top ten hold 10% to 15%. The material sequenced was PBMCs or a T cell subset sorted from them (not recorded which). V usage is TRBV7-9 and J usage is TRBJ2-1; a weak D match, TRBD1 (5 bases). The TCR sequence derives from an adult woman who had mild COVID-19 (a few samples of this study predate the infection). Cell type and time point are not known. The CDR3 coding sequence is TGTGCCAGCAGCTTAAGGGGATTCCACAATGAGCAGTTCTTC. Protein product: CASSLRGFHNEQFF.